This T cell receptor beta chain was sequenced for a study of CD8 T cells in Susac syndrome. Germline V lookup: CDR1 SQVTM, CDR2 ANQGSEA. With 1 base clipped from V and 4 bases from J, the junction kept 8 bases outside the gene matches. This CDR3 spans 15 amino acids. Findings and limits, study-wide: Only a relatively small number of individuals were included in the TCR sequencing and HLA analysis.

When the RNA was reverse transcribed, random hexamers were used with an input of roughly 0.5 to 1 ug. Multiplex PCR with immunoSEQ amplified the TCR beta CDR3 across 54 Vbeta and 13 Jbeta. TCRdb reprocessed the immunoSEQ multiplex PCR reads with MiXCR, giving one entry per CDR3 protein. In the table there are 150,000 to 200,000 distinct CDR3 sequences, just under 95% of which are singletons. As concerns this clonotype: The target antigen is unknown.

This receptor was taken from a human donor in good health. Specimen: CD4+ T cells from PBMCs. The V gene is TRBV29-1, the J gene TRBJ1-2; 8 nucleotides align to TRBD1. The CDR3 reads CSVEGGTGVFYGYTF. Here the CDR3 DNA reads TGCAGCGTTGAAGGGGGGACAGGCGTCTTCTATGGCTACACCTTC.